The following is a TCR beta chain sequence with its context. The sequencing template was cDNA reverse transcribed from extracted RNA. The repertoire was sequenced with immunoSEQ multiplex PCR; TCRdb's copy has only in-frame clones and lacks some. The sample contains some 150,000 clones, around 71% of which appear only once. With 1 base removed from V and 5 bases from J, the gap between germline ends came to 11 bases. The CDR3 runs 14 residues. Per the germline V gene, CDR1 is GTSNPN and CDR2 is SVGIG (reference sequence). This specimen belongs to a study of CD8+ T cells in alopecia areata. Across the study: Patients in the treated group were given tofacitinib by mouth, 5 to 10 mg twice a day. Tofacitinib exposure lasted 6 to 18 months, followed by 6 months off drug.

The V call is TRBV30, the J call TRBJ1-4, with a weak D call TRBD1 (5 bases). The source of this sequence is a human donor with alopecia areata. The material sequenced was CD8+ T cells sorted from blood, taken at week 0. This CDR3 is CAWSAGNGNEKLFF. CDR3 coding DNA: TGTGCCTGGAGTGCAGGGAACGGGAATGAAAAACTGTTTTTT.